Below, 32 T cell receptor beta chains from the same sample are listed, as sequenced in a study of T cell responses to AZD1222 COVID-19 vaccine. The data were produced by immunoSEQ multiplex PCR, yet TCRdb's version contains in-frame clones alone and is incomplete. This table has 100,000 to 150,000 clones, about 92% appearing once. The input for sequencing was peripheral blood, taken on day 0 of AZD1222 vaccination. The source of these receptors is an adult in good health.

This clone was seen only a few times. The V gene is TRBV2, the J gene TRBJ2-6, with D perhaps given as TRBD1 or TRBD2 (5 bases each). Germline V gives CDR1 SNHLY, CDR2 FYNNEI. There are 15 residues in the CDR3. V was cut by 7 bases and J by 1 base, with 11 bases left in between. CDR3 region: CASNRDASGANVLTF. The CDR3 nucleotides read TGTGCCAGCAATAGGGACGCGTCTGGGGCCAACGTCCTGACTTTC.

This chain joins TRBV19 and TRBJ2-7; D may be TRBD2 (6 bases). The CDR3 spans 14 residues. Germline V CDR1 and CDR2: LNHDA, SQIVND (reference sequence). Trimming stripped 10 bases from V and 5 bases from J, with 21 bases between. The CDR3 bases are TGTGCCACCAATGTGGGGGGATTGGCGGACGAGCAGTACTTC. Translated, it gives CATNVGGLADEQYF.

V is TRBV24-1 and J is TRBJ2-5; 9 nucleotides align to TRBD1. The CDR3 is 15 amino acids. Germline CDR1 and CDR2: KGHDR and SFDVKD. The trim removed 4 bases at V and 3 bases at J, leaving 5 bases unmatched. CDR3 sequence reads: CATSERTGVEETQYF. CDR3 DNA sequence: TGTGCCACCAGTGAGCGGACAGGGGTCGAAGAGACCCAGTACTTC.

The chain combines TRBV5-1 with TRBJ2-5, with TRBD1 identical over 7 bases. This CDR3 region has 15 residues. V was pared by 5 bases and J by 0 bases, with 7 bases of the junction left unmatched. The germline V gene encodes CDR1 SGHRS and CDR2 YFSETQ. The CDR3 loop reads CASRTDRTYQETQYF. In DNA, the CDR3 is TGCGCCAGCAGAACGGACAGGACGTACCAAGAGACCCAGTACTTC.

This clone was recorded only once. The genes are TRBV5-6 and TRBJ1-2; 7 positions match TRBD1. CDR3 length: 14 amino acids. V dropped 3 bases and J dropped 5; count of bases not matched to a gene: 7. Germline V gene data show CDR1 as SGHDT and CDR2 as YYEEEE. DNA of the CDR3: TGTGCCAGCAGCTCCCTGACAGGGCGGTATGGCTACACCTTC. As protein: CASSSLTGRYGYTF. Variable domain in full (rest from reference TRBV5-6 and TRBJ1-2): DAGVTQSPTHLIKTRGQQVTLRCSPKSGHDTVSWYQQALGQGPQFIFQYYEEEERQRGNFPDRFSGHQFPNYSSELNVNALLLGDSALYLCASSSLTGRYGYTFGSGTRLTVV.

This rearrangement joins TRBV19 to TRBJ2-2; 9 positions match TRBD1. The CDR3 spans 14 residues. Trimming cost V 6 bases and J 4 bases; bases outside gene matches: 3. CDR1 is LNHDA and CDR2 is SQIVND in the germline V gene (reference sequence). The CDR3 DNA sequence: TGTGCCAGTAGACAGGGGGCGGGCACCGGGGAGCTGTTTTTT. This translates into CASRQGAGTGELFF.

About this clone: One end of the junction does not line up with germline, which may come from a read error. This sequence joins TRBV7-9 and TRBJ2-1; 9 positions agree with TRBD2. The CDR3 contains 14 residues. Germline V gene data show CDR1 as SEHNR and CDR2 as FQNEAQ (reference sequence). The CDR3 spells CASSRTSAYSEQFF. The CDR3, as DNA: TGTGCCAGCAGCCGGACTAGCGCCTACAGTGAGCAGTTCTTC. The entire variable domain, with the rest obtained from reference TRBV7-9 and TRBJ2-1, is as follows: DTGVSQNPRHKITKRGQNVTFRCDPISEHNRLYWYRQTLGQGPEFLTYFQNEAQLEKSRLLSDRFSAERPKGSFSTLEIQRTEQGDSAMYLCASSRTSAYSEQFFGPGTRLTVL.

The CDR3 loop is CARSLVGLAGGKGHEQFF. The CDR3, as DNA: TGTGCCAGAAGCTTGGTCGGACTAGCGGGAGGGAAAGGGCATGAGCAGTTCTTC. The chain combines TRBV5-3 with TRBJ2-1; 15 positions agree with TRBD2. TRBV5-3 is flagged as an ORF with uncertain function. Trimming cost V 0 bases and J 8 bases; bases outside gene matches: 9. The CDR3 covers 18 residues.

V usage is TRBV10-3 and J usage is TRBJ2-1; D is undetermined. Germline-derived CDR1 and CDR2 are ENHRY and SYGVKD. V lost 4 bases and J 5 bases, leaving 6 bases between the germline ends. This CDR3 has 12 residues. CDR3 sequence (DNA): TGTGCCATCAGTGGGACCAACAATGAGCAGTTCTTC. This encodes CAISGTNNEQFF.

This clone appeared a single time. V gene TRBV25-1 combines with J gene TRBJ2-7, with TRBD2 matching over 10 bases. The junction had 8 bases not matched to a gene; V was cut back by 5 bases and J by 4 bases. The CDR3 sequence is 15 residues long. Germline values: CDR1 MGHDK, CDR2 SYGVNS. The CDR3 here is CASSPRTSGSYEQYF. DNA of the CDR3: TGTGCCAGCAGTCCTCGGACTAGCGGAAGTTACGAGCAGTACTTC.

The chain uses TRBV30 and TRBJ2-5; D remains ambiguous. CDR1 and CDR2 from the germline V gene are GTSNPN and SVGIG (reference sequence). Trimming removed 0 bases from V and 4 bases from J, with 6 bases in between. The CDR3 is made up of 12 amino acids. CDR3 sequence (DNA): TGTGCCTGGAGTGTATCTGGAGAGACCCAGTACTTC. Translating gives CAWSVSGETQYF.

The rearrangement joins TRBV5-8 to TRBJ1-2, with 9 positions matching TRBD1. In germline, CDR1 is SGHTS, CDR2 YDEGEE. J was trimmed by 5 bases and V by 3 bases; bases with no gene match: 8. The CDR3 totals 15 residues. The DNA of the CDR3 is TGTGCCAGCAGCTCCATACGGGACAGGGTTTATGGCTACACCTTC. It translates to CASSSIRDRVYGYTF.

The chain couples TRBV30 to TRBJ1-5, with D perhaps matching TRBD1 (5 bases). Germline loops: CDR1 GTSNPN, CDR2 SVGIG (reference sequence). The CDR3 covers 13 residues. Trimming cost V 5 bases and J 2 bases, with 10 bases left between them. Here the CDR3 DNA reads TGTGCCTGGGACGGGGGAGGCAATCAGCCCCAGCATTTT. Residues: CAWDGGGNQPQHF.

This clone was found a few times. The V call is TRBV2, the J call TRBJ1-5; the D is unclear. Germline loops: CDR1 SNHLY, CDR2 FYNNEI. There are 14 residues in the CDR3. Trimming shortened V by 3 bases and J by 7 bases, and 13 bases separated the two germline ends. The CDR3 sequence is CASSDRVGAQPQHF. The CDR3 bases are TGTGCCAGCAGTGATAGGGTGGGAGCCCAGCCCCAGCATTTT.

The CDR3 spells CASSSSGSSYNEQFF. The CDR3 bases are TGTGCCAGCAGTTCAAGCGGGTCCTCCTACAATGAGCAGTTCTTC. This chain links TRBV9 with TRBJ2-1, with TRBD2 as a possible D gene (6 bases). This CDR3 is built from 15 residues. Trimming removed 5 bases at V and 0 bases at J, with 12 bases between. Germline V gives CDR1 SGDLS, CDR2 YYNGEE.

The chain is built from TRBV5-1 and TRBJ2-2, with TRBD1 matching over 9 bases. Germline CDR1 reads SGHRS; CDR2 reads YFSETQ. This CDR3 comprises 17 residues. The V gene end was trimmed by 1 base and the J gene end by 6 bases; junction bases not matched to a gene: 10. CDR3 in amino acids: CASSLLPTGGVSGELFF. The CDR3 DNA follows: TGCGCCAGCAGCTTGCTCCCGACAGGGGGAGTGTCCGGGGAGCTGTTTTTT.

The chain joins TRBV29-1 to TRBJ1-4; D uncertain. The CDR3 runs 14 residues. Germline assignment: CDR1 SQVTM and CDR2 ANQGSEA. Trimming left V 5 bases short and J 5 bases short, with 15 bases between. CDR3 protein: CSVRSSSRNEKLFF. The DNA for the CDR3 is TGCAGCGTTCGTTCGAGCTCCCGAAATGAAAAACTGTTTTTT. Variable domain in full (rest from reference TRBV29-1 and TRBJ1-4): SAVISQKPSRDICQRGTSLTIQCQVDSQVTMMFWYRQQPGQSLTLIATANQGSEATYESGFVIDKFPISRPNLTFSTLTVSNMSPEDSSIYLCSVRSSSRNEKLFFGSGTQLSVL.

This clone was observed a single time. V gene TRBV10-3 combines with J gene TRBJ1-4; 7 bases line up with TRBD1. V lost 6 bases, J lost 6 bases, and 4 bases stayed unmatched. The germline V gene encodes CDR1 ENHRY and CDR2 SYGVKD. This CDR3 comprises 13 residues. CDR3 sequence (DNA): TGTGCCATCAGAGTTGACAGGGATGAAAAACTGTTTTTT. Protein product: CAIRVDRDEKLFF.

The V gene is TRBV9, the J gene TRBJ2-2, with D unclear. The CDR3 totals 12 residues. The V and J ends lost 4 bases and 3 bases respectively, with 4 bases between them. Germline values: CDR1 SGDLS, CDR2 YYNGEE. The CDR3 region is CASSPHTGELFF. The CDR3 DNA sequence: TGTGCCAGCAGCCCCCACACCGGGGAGCTGTTTTTT.

J is TRBJ2-7 and V is TRBV18, with 11 positions matching TRBD1. CDR3 size: 19 residues. Germline assignment: CDR1 KGHSH and CDR2 LQKENI. J lost 0 bases, V lost 3 bases, and 13 bases had no gene match. The DNA for the CDR3 is TGTGCCAGCTCACCGAAGGGACAGGGGGGTTTTGAGAGCTCCTACGAGCAGTACTTC. It yields the protein CASSPKGQGGFESSYEQYF. Variable domain in full (rest from reference TRBV18 and TRBJ2-7): NAGVMQNPRHLVRRRGQEARLRCSPMKGHSHVYWYRQLPEEGLKFMVYLQKENIIDESGMPKERFSAEFPKEGPSILRIQQVVRGDSAAYFCASSPKGQGGFESSYEQYFGPGTRLTVT.

The chain is built from TRBV9 and TRBJ2-4; D possibly corresponds to TRBD2 (6 bases). The CDR3 extends over 19 amino acids. V dropped 3 bases and J dropped 1 base, with 23 bases sitting between them. Germline V CDR1 and CDR2: SGDLS, YYNGEE. The CDR3 sequence is CASSASSTSRWGAKNIQYF. For the CDR3, the DNA is TGTGCCAGCAGCGCTTCATCGACTAGTAGATGGGGCGCCAAAAACATTCAGTACTTC.

The CDR3 DNA is TGTGCCAGCAGCCGCCGCTCGGCGGATACGCAGTATTTT. Its protein product is CASSRRSADTQYF. The chain joins TRBV3-1 (or the pseudogene TRBV3-2) to TRBJ2-3; D is unresolved. Trimming stripped 4 bases from V and 6 bases from J, with 11 bases between. Germline lookup yields CDR1 LGHDT and CDR2 YNNKEL (reference sequence). This CDR3 comprises 13 residues.

The chain carries TRBV19 and TRBJ2-4, with D possibly TRBD2 on 6 matching bases. The germline CDR1 and CDR2 sequences are LNHDA and SQIVND (reference sequence). V was shortened by 3 bases and J by 1 base, with 10 bases between the two germline ends. This CDR3 contains 15 residues. The CDR3 spells CASSISGGAKNIQYF. CDR3 nucleotide sequence: TGTGCCAGTAGTATTTCCGGGGGTGCCAAAAACATTCAGTACTTC.

The V call is TRBV5-1, the J call TRBJ2-6, with D possibly matching TRBD2 (6 bases). Looked up from germline, CDR1 is SGHRS and CDR2 is YFSETQ. The V end was cut by 0 bases, the J end by 0 bases, with 13 bases between. The CDR3 loop spans 18 amino acids. Here the CDR3 DNA reads TGCGCCAGCAGCTTGGTAGTAGCGGCTAGCTCTGGGGCCAACGTCCTGACTTTC. Encoded protein: CASSLVVAASSGANVLTF.

This clone was counted a single time. The rearrangement uses TRBV5-1 and TRBJ2-1, with 7 bases aligning to TRBD1. V shed 4 bases, J shed 4 bases, and the junction held 8 bases outside the gene matches. This CDR3 spans 15 amino acids. The germline V gene encodes CDR1 SGHRS and CDR2 YFSETQ. Written as DNA, the CDR3 is TGCGCCAGCAGCCGCCGGGACAGCGTTTACAATGAGCAGTTCTTC. Amino acids: CASSRRDSVYNEQFF.

This clone was counted once. V and J are TRBV7-3 and TRBJ2-2; D perhaps matches TRBD2 (5 bases). From germline, CDR1 is SGHTA and CDR2 FQGTGA. This CDR3 is built from 14 residues. V dropped 10 bases and J dropped 2 bases, with 14 bases sitting between them. DNA for the CDR3: TGTGCCACCAGGCGGGCCCTCAACACCGGGGAGCTGTTTTTT. It specifies CATRRALNTGELFF.

The CDR3 DNA reads TGTGCCAGTAGTATCCTAACAGAAGATACGCAGTATTTT. This sequence encodes CASSILTEDTQYF. The rearrangement joins TRBV19 to TRBJ2-3; D gene uncertain. With 3 bases removed from V and 5 bases from J, the gap between germline ends came to 9 bases. The V gene's germline CDR1 is LNHDA and CDR2 SQIVND (reference sequence). This CDR3 is built from 13 residues. Combining the CDR3 with reference TRBV19 and TRBJ2-3 gives the whole variable domain DGGITQSPKYLFRKEGQNVTLSCEQNLNHDAMYWYRQDPGQGLRLIYYSQIVNDFQKGDIAEGYSVSREKKESFPLTVTSAQKNPTAFYLCASSILTEDTQYFGPGTRLTVL.

The rearrangement links TRBV5-1 to TRBJ2-1; either TRBD1 or TRBD2 may fit D (6 bases each). Germline V gives CDR1 SGHRS, CDR2 YFSETQ. This CDR3 contains 15 residues. Trimming took off 0 bases at V and 7 bases at J, with 14 bases between the two ends. For the CDR3, the DNA is TGCGCCAGCAGCTTGGATCCCGGGGGCCTGAATGAGCAGTTCTTC. This translates into CASSLDPGGLNEQFF.

This clone was observed a few times. The chain links TRBV5-4 to TRBJ1-2; D is possibly TRBD1 (6 bases). Trimming left V 5 bases short and J 2 bases short, with 10 bases between. This CDR3 region has 13 residues. Germline loops: CDR1 SGHNT, CDR2 YYREEE (reference sequence). The CDR3 region is CASRHRENYGYTF. In DNA, the CDR3 is TGTGCCAGCAGGCACAGGGAAAACTATGGCTACACCTTC.

Here the CDR3 reads CASSASPNQPQHF. As DNA, the CDR3 is TGTGCCAGCAGTGCCTCTCCAAATCAGCCCCAGCATTTT. V is TRBV6-4 and J is TRBJ1-5; D not certain. Germline loops: CDR1 MRHNA, CDR2 SNTAGT. CDR3 length: 13 amino acids. Trimming left V 4 bases short and J 4 bases short, with 8 bases between.

The chain is built from TRBV6-5 and TRBJ2-1; a weak D match, TRBD1 (6 bases). Trimming removed 2 bases from V and 7 bases from J, with 12 bases in between. This CDR3 contains 14 residues. Germline V gene sequence: CDR1 MNHEY, CDR2 SVGAGI. This CDR3 reads CASSYNRVVNEQFF. The CDR3 bases are TGTGCCAGCAGTTACAACAGGGTGGTAAATGAGCAGTTCTTC.

The J gene is TRBJ2-5, the V gene TRBV4-1, with TRBD1 identical over 7 bases. V gave up 0 bases and J gave up 4 bases; unmatched junction bases: 8. Germline values: CDR1 MGHRA, CDR2 YSYEKL. This CDR3 has 16 amino acids. The CDR3 sequence is CASSQERQGRGETQYF. The CDR3 DNA reads TGCGCCAGCAGCCAAGAGAGACAGGGTAGGGGAGAGACCCAGTACTTC.